This T cell receptor beta chain was identified in a study of regulatory T cells in long-lasting Graves disease. Arm-PCR of CDR3 regions and iRepertoire HTBI primers were the basis on which TCR beta libraries were built. Using its own MiXCR run on the multiplex PCR reads, TCRdb lists one record per CDR3 protein. The sample contains around 400,000 distinct CDR3 sequences, 20% to 25% of which appear only once. V trimming: 4 bases; J trimming: 3 bases; junction bases outside the gene matches: 12. Germline V gene data show CDR1 as MDHEN and CDR2 as SYDVKM. The CDR3 spans 17 residues. Broader study findings: Investigators studied peripheral blood only, not thyroid tissue.

This sample's time point: persistent/refractory GD, antithyroid drugs over 5 years with positive TRAb. Scientists built the TCR library using RNA that was extracted from PBMCs. This clonotype was seen many times. Antigen: not known. This clonotype was obtained from a female donor with Graves disease. V gene TRBV28 combines with J gene TRBJ1-2; TRBD1 agrees at 9 bases. Sequenced here: peripheral blood mononuclear cells (PBMCs), sampled when the disease was refractory, from a patient treated with antithyroid drugs. CDR3 residues: CASSSVPGTGPHYGYTF. The CDR3 DNA reads as TGTGCCAGCAGTTCCGTCCCTGGGACAGGGCCACACTATGGCTACACCTTC.